The source of this T cell receptor beta chain is a study of T cells in tuberculosis. This clone was counted a single time. Data came from immunoSEQ multiplex PCR; TCRdb stores just in-frame clones and leaves some out. The table includes around 26,000 clones, around 90% detected once. The germline CDR1 and CDR2 sequences are KGHSH and LQKENI. Between the trimmed V and J ends, which lost 4 bases and 4 bases, there was a span of 10 bases. The CDR3 is 13 residues long. This TCR was sampled from a donor aged 10-29 years with latent tuberculosis or without tuberculosis infection. Some clones in this sample may be carry-over from other donors' samples. This chain connects TRBV18 to TRBJ1-2, with D perhaps matching TRBD1 (5 bases). Sequenced input: PBMCs. Here the CDR3 DNA reads TGTGCCAGCTCACGGGGCGATCTCTATGGCTACACCTTC. Its translation is CASSRGDLYGYTF.